This TCR beta chain was captured in a study of cytomegalovirus exposure and HLA in healthy donors. Across the study: Genetic ancestry analysis placed around four fifths of the 398 donors that were genotyped in the Caucasian-associated cluster. General study findings and limits: According to reports, the classifier identified cytomegalovirus status with high specificity and sensitivity. Later work found that TCR association rates differed between HLA loci; DRB1 had the most and HLA-C the fewest.

A note on this clone: Its antigen is undetermined.

V trimming: 4 bases; J trimming: 3 bases; junction bases outside the gene matches: 7. The germline CDR1 and CDR2 sequences are MNHEY and SVGAGI. This CDR3 has 15 amino acids. Primers for the PCR totalled 60 Vbeta and 13 Jbeta. Profiled with immunoSEQ multiplex PCR; TCRdb holds only in-frame clones, not every one. The sample holds about 86,000 clones, about 75% seen once. V and J are TRBV6-5 and TRBJ2-7, with 9 bases matching TRBD1. This TCR was sampled from a female donor in good health and CMV-seronegative. The sequenced sample was PBMCs. Written as DNA, the CDR3 is TGTGCCAGCAGTTCGGGGACAGGGACTTACTACGAGCAGTACTTC. Translation: CASSSGTGTYYEQYF.